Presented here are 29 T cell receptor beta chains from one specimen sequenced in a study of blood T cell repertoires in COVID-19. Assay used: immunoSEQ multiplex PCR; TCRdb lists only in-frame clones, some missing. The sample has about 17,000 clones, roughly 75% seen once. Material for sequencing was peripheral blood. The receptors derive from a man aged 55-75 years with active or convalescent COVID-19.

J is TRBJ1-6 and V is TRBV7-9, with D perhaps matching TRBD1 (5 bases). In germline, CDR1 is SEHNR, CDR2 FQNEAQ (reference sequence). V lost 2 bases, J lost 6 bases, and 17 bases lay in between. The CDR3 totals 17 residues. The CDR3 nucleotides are TGTGCCAGCAGCTTACCGGCAGGGTCCACCTCTAATTCACCCCTCCACTTT. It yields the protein CASSLPAGSTSNSPLHF.

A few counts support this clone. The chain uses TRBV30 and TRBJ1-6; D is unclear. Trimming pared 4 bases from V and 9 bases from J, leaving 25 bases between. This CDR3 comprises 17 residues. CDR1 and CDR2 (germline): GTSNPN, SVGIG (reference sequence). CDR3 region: CAWMLGRDSFRSSPLHF. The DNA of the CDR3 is TGTGCCTGGATGTTAGGGAGAGACTCGTTTAGGAGTTCACCCCTCCACTTT.

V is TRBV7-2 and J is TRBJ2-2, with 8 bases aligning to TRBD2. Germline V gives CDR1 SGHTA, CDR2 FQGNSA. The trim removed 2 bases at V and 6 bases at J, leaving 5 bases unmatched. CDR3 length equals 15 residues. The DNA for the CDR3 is TGTGCCAGCAGCTTACTCCGGGGGGGCGCCGGGGAGCTGTTTTTT. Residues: CASSLLRGGAGELFF.

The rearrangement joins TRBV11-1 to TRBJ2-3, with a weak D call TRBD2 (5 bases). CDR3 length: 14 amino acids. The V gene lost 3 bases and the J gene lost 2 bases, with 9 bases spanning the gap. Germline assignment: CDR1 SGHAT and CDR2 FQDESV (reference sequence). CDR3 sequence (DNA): TGTGCCAGCAGCTTGTTGGAGGACACAGATACGCAGTATTTT. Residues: CASSLLEDTDTQYF.

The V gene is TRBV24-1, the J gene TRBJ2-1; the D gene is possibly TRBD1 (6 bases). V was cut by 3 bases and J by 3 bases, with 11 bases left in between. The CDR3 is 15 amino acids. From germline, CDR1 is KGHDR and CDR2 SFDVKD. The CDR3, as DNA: TGTGCCACCAGTGATCCGGGACATTTCTACAATGAGCAGTTCTTC. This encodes CATSDPGHFYNEQFF.

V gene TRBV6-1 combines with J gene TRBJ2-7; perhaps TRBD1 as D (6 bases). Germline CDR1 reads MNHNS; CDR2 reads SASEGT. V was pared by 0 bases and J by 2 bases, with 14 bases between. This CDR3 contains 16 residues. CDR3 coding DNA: TGTGCCAGCAGTGAAGCGTGGGGGCAGGGGACCTACGAGCAGTACTTC. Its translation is CASSEAWGQGTYEQYF.

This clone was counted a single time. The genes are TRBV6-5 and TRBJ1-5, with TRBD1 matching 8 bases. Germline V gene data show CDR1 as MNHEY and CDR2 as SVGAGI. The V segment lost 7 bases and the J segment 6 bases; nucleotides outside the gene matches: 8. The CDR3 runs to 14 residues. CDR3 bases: TGTGCCAGCACCCCGGGACAGGCCAGTCAGCCCCAGCATTTT. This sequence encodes CASTPGQASQPQHF.

The CDR3 nucleotides are TGTGCCAGCAGGATAGCGGGGCCCGGCACCGGGGAGCTGTTTTTT. Translated: CASRIAGPGTGELFF. The J gene is TRBJ2-2, the V gene TRBV6-6; 8 bases line up with TRBD2. The CDR3 extends over 15 amino acids. Germline CDR1 MNHNY, CDR2 SVGAGI (reference sequence). Trimming at V came to 6 bases and at J to 4 bases, leaving 7 bases not matched to a gene.

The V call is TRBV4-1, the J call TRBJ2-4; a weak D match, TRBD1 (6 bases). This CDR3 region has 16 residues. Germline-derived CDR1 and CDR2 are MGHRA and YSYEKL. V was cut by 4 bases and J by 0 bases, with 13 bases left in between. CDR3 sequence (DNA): TGCGCCAGCAGCCCTGGACAGCTTTTAGCCAAAAACATTCAGTACTTC. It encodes CASSPGQLLAKNIQYF.

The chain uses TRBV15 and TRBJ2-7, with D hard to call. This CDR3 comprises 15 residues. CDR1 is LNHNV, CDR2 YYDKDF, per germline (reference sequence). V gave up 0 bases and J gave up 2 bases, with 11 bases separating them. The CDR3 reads CATSRDRDTAYEQYF. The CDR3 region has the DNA TGTGCCACCAGCAGAGACCGAGACACAGCCTACGAGCAGTACTTC.

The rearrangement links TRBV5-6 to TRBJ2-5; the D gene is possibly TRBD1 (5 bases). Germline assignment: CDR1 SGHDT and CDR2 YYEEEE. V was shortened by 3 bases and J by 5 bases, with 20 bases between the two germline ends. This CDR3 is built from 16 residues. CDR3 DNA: TGTGCCAGCAGCTACGGAGAAGGGGCACATCGGGAGACCCAGTACTTC. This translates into CASSYGEGAHRETQYF.

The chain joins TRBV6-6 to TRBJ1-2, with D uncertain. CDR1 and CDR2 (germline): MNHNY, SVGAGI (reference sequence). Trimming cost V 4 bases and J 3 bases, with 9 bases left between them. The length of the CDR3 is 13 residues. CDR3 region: CASSSRQDYGYTF. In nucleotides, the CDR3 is TGTGCCAGCAGTTCCCGACAAGACTATGGCTACACCTTC.

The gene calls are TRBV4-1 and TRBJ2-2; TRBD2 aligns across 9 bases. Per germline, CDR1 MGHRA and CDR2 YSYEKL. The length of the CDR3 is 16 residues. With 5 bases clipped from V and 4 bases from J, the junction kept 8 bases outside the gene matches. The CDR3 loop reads CASSEAGGGGTGELFF. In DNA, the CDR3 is TGCGCCAGCAGCGAAGCTGGCGGGGGGGGCACCGGGGAGCTGTTTTTT.

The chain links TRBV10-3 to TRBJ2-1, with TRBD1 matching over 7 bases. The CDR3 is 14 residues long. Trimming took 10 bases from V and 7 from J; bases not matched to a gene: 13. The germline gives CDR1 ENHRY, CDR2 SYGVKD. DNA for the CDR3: TGTGCCACTGGACCGACAGGGAGATTAAATGAGCAGTTCTTC. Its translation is CATGPTGRLNEQFF.

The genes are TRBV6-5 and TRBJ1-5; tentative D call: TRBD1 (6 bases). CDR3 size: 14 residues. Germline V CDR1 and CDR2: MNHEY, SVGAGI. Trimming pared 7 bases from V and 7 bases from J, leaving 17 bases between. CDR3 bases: TGTGCCAGCACCGCCCTCGCAGGGGACCAGCCCCAGCATTTT. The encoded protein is CASTALAGDQPQHF.

The CDR3, as DNA: TGCGCCAGCAGCCAAGCCCTCACGGATGGCTACACCTTC. Translating it yields CASSQALTDGYTF. This chain uses TRBV4-1 with TRBJ1-2; unclear D gene. Germline-derived CDR1 and CDR2 are MGHRA and YSYEKL. V was pared by 1 base and J by 6 bases, with 9 bases between. The CDR3 runs to 13 residues.

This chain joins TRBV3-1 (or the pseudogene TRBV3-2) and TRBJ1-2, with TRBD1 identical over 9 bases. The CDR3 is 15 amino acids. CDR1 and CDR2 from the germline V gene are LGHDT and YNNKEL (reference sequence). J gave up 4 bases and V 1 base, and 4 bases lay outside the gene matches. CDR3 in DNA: TGTGCCAGCAGCCAAGGCTTGACAGGGGGCTATGGCTACACCTTC. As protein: CASSQGLTGGYGYTF.

CDR3 coding DNA: TGTGCCAGCAGCGTAGGAGGGGGCCGGGAGACCCAGTACTTC. Its protein product is CASSVGGGRETQYF. J is TRBJ2-5 and V is TRBV9, with 7 bases identical to TRBD1. CDR3 length: 14 residues. The J segment lost 5 bases and the V segment lost 0 bases, leaving 4 bases of the junction unmatched. The germline gives CDR1 SGDLS, CDR2 YYNGEE.

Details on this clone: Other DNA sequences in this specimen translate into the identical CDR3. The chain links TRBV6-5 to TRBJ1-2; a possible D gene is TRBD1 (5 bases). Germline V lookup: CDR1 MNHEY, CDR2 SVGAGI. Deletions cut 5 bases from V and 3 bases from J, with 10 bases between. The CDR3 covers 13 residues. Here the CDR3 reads CASSQGADYGYTF. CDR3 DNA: TGTGCCAGCAGTCAGGGCGCGGACTATGGCTACACCTTC.

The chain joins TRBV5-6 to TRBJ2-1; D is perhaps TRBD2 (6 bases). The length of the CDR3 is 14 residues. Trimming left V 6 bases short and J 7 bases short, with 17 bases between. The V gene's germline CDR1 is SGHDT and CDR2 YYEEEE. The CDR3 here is CASTWGGASNEQFF. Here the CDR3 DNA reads TGTGCCAGCACTTGGGGCGGGGCAAGTAATGAGCAGTTCTTC.

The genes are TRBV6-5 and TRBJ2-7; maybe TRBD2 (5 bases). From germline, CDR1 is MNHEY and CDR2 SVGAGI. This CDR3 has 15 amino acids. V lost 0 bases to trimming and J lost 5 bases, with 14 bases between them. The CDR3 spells CASSYSPSRRNEQYF. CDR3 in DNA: TGTGCCAGCAGTTACTCGCCTAGCAGGAGAAACGAGCAGTACTTC.

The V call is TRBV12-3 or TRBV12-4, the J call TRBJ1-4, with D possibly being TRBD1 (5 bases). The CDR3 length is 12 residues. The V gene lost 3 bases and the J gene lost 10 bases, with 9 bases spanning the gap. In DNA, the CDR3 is TGTGCCAGCAGTTTCGGGGGGGGAAAACTGTTTTTT. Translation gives CASSFGGGKLFF.

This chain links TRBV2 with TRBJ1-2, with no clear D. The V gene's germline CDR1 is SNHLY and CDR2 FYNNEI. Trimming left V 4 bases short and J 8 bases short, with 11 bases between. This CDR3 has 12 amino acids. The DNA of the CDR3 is TGTGCCAGCAGTGTTGTAAGGGAGGGCTACACCTTC. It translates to CASSVVREGYTF.

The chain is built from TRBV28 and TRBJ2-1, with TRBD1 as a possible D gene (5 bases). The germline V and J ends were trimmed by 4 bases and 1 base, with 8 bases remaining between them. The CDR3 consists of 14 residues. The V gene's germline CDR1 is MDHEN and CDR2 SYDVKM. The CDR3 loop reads CASSSTDSYNEQFF. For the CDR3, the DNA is TGTGCCAGCAGTTCGACAGATTCCTACAATGAGCAGTTCTTC.

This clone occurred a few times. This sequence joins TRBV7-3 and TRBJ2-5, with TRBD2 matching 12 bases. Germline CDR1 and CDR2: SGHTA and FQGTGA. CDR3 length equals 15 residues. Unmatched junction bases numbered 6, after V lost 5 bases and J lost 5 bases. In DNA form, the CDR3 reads TGTGCCAGCAGCCCGACTAGCGGGAGTTGGGAGACCCAGTACTTC. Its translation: CASSPTSGSWETQYF. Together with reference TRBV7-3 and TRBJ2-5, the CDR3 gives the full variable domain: GAGVSQTPSNKVTEKGKYVELRCDPISGHTALYWYRQSLGQGPEFLIYFQGTGAADDSGLPNDRFFAVRPEGSVSTLKIQRTERGDSAVYLCASSPTSGSWETQYFGPGTRLLVL.

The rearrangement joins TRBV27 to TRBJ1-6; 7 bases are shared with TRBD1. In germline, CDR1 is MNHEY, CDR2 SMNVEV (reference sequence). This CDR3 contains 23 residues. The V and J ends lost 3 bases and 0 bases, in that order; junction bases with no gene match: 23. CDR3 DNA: TGTGCCAGCAGTTTCACCTTCGCGGGACAGCGAGGGGGAATACGCTCCTATAATTCACCCCTCCACTTT. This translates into CASSFTFAGQRGGIRSYNSPLHF.

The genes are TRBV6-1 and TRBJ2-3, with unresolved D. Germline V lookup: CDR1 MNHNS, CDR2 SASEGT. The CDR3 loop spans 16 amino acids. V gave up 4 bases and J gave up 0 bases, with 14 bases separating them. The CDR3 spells CASSVNRAVSTDTQYF. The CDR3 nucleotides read TGTGCCAGCAGTGTAAATAGAGCCGTGAGCACAGATACGCAGTATTTT.

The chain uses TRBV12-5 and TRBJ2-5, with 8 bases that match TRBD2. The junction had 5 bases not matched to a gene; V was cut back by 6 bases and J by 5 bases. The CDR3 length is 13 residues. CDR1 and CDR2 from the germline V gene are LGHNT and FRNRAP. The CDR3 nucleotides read TGTGCTAGTGGCCTTAGCGGGGTTGAGACCCAGTACTTC. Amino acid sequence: CASGLSGVETQYF.

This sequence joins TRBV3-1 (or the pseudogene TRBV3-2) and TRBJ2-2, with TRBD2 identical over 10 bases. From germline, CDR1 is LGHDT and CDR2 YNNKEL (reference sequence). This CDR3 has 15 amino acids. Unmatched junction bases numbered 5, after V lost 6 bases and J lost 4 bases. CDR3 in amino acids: CASRASGRITGELFF. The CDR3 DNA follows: TGTGCCAGCAGGGCTAGCGGGAGAATCACCGGGGAGCTGTTTTTT.